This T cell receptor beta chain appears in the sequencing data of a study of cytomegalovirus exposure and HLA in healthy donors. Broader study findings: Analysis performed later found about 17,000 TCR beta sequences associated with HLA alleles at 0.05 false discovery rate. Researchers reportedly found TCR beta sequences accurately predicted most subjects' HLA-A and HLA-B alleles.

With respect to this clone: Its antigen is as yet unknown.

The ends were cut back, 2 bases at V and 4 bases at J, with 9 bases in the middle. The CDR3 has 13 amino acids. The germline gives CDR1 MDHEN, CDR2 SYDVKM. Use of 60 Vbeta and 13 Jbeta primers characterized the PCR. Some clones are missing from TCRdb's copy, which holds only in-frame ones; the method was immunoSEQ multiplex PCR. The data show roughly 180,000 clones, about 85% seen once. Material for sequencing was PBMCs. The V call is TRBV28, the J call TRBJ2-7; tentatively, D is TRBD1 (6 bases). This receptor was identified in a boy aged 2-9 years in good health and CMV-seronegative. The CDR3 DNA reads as TGTGCCAGCAGTTTAGGGGGCGAGTACGAGCAGTACTTC. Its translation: CASSLGGEYEQYF.